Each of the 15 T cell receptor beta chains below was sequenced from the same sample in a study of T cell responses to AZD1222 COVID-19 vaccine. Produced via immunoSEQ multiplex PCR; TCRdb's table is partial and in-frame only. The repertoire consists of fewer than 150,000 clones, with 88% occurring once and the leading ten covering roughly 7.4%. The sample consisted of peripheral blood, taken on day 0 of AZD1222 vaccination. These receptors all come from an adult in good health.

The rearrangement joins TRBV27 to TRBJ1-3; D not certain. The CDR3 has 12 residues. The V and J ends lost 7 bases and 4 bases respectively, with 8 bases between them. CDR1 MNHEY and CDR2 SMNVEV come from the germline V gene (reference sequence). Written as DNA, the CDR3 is TGTGCCAGCATAAGTGCCGGAAACACCATATATTTT. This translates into CASISAGNTIYF.

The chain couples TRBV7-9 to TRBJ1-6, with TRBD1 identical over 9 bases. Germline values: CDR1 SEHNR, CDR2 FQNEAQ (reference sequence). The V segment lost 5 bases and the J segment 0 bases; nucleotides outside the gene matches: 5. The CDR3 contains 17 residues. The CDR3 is CASSDGQGSSYNSPLHF. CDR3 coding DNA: TGTGCCAGCAGCGACGGACAGGGGAGCTCCTATAATTCACCCCTCCACTTT.

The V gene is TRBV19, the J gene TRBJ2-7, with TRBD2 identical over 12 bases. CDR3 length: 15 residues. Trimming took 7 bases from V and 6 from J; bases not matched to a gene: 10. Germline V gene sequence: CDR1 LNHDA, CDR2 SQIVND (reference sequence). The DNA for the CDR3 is TGTGCCAGTACCGATCTAGCGGGAGGGCCGTCCGAGCAGTACTTC. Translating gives CASTDLAGGPSEQYF.

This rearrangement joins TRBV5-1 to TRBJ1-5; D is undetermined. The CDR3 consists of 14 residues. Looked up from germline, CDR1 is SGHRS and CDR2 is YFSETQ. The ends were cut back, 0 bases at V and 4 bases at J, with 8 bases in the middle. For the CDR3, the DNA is TGCGCCAGCAGCTTGGGAGACCCTAATCAGCCCCAGCATTTT. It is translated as CASSLGDPNQPQHF.

CDR3 sequence: CASSFQVREKLFF. CDR3 nucleotide sequence: TGTGCCAGCAGTTTCCAAGTCCGTGAAAAACTGTTTTTT. This chain connects TRBV12-3 or TRBV12-4 to TRBJ1-4; D is unresolved. The CDR3 runs to 13 residues. Trimming took off 3 bases at V and 7 bases at J, with 9 bases between the two ends.

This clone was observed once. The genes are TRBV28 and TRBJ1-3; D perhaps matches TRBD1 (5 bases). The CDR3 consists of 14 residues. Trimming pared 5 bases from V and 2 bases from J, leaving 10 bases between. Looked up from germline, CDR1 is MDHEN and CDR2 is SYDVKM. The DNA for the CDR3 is TGTGCCAGCAGTCCCGGGACCGCTGGAAACACCATATATTTT. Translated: CASSPGTAGNTIYF.

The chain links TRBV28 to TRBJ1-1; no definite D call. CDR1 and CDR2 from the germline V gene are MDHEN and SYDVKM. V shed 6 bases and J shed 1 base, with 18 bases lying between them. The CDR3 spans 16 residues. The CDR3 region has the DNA TGTGCCAGCAGCCCCCAGGTGGGTCGGGGGAACACTGAAGCTTTCTTT. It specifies CASSPQVGRGNTEAFF.

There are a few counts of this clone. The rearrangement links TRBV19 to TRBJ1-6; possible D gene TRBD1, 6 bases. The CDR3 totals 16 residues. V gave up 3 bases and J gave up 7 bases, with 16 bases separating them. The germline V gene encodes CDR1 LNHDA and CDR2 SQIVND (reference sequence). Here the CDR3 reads CASSIPPTGTNSPLHF. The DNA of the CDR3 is TGTGCCAGTAGTATTCCTCCGACAGGTACGAATTCACCCCTCCACTTT.

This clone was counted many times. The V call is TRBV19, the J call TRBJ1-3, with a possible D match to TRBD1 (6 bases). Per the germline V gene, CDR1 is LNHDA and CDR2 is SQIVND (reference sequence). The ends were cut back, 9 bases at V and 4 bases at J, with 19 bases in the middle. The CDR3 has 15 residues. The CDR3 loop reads CASRYDRNQGNTIYF. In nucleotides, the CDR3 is TGTGCCAGCCGCTACGACAGGAATCAAGGAAACACCATATATTTT.

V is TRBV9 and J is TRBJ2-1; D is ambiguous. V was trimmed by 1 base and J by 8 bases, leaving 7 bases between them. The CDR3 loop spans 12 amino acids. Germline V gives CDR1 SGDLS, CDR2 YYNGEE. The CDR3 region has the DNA TGTGCCAGCAGCGTATTGGGCTATGAGCAGTTCTTC. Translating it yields CASSVLGYEQFF.

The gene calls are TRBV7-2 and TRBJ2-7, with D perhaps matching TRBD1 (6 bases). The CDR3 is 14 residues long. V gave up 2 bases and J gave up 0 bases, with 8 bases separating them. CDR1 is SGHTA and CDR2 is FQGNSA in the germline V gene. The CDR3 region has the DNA TGTGCCAGCAGCTTAAGACAGGACTCCTACGAGCAGTACTTC. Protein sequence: CASSLRQDSYEQYF.

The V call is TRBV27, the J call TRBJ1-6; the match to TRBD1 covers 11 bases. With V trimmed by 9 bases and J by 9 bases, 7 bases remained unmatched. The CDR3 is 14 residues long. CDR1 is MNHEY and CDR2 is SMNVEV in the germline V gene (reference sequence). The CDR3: CASTGTGGSSPLHF. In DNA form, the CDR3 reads TGTGCCAGTACCGGGACAGGGGGTTCTTCACCCCTCCACTTT.

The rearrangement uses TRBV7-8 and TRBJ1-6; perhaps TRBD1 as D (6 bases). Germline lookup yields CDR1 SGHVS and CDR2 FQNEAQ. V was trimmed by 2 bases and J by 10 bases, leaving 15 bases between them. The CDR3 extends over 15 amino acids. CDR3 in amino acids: CASSLRRGEVSPLHF. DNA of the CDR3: TGTGCCAGCAGCTTAAGGAGGGGGGAAGTGTCACCCCTCCACTTT.

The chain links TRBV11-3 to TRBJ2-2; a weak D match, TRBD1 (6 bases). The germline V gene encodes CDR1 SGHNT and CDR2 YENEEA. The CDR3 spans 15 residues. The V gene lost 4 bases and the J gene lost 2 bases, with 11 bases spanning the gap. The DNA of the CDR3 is TGTGCCAGCAGCTCCAGGGGAACTAACACCGGGGAGCTGTTTTTT. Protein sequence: CASSSRGTNTGELFF. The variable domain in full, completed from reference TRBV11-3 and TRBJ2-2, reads EAGVVQSPRYKIIEKKQPVAFWCNPISGHNTLYWYLQNLGQGPELLIRYENEEAVDDSQLPKDRFSAERLKGVDSTLKIQPAELGDSAVYLCASSSRGTNTGELFFGEGSRLTVL.

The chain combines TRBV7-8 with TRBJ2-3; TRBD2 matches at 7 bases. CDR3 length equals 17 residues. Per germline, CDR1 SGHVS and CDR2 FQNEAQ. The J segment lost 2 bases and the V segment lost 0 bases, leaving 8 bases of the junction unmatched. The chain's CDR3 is CASSLAWAGVDTDTQYF. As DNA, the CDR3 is TGTGCCAGCAGCTTAGCATGGGCGGGAGTGGACACAGATACGCAGTATTTT.